The text below deals with one T cell receptor beta chain. The repertoire was sequenced with immunoSEQ multiplex PCR; TCRdb's copy has only in-frame clones and lacks some. The sample holds over 300,000 clones; approximately 85% are singletons and the top ten take roughly 2%. CDR1 is LNHDA, CDR2 SQIVND, per germline (reference sequence). V trimming: 8 bases; J trimming: 7 bases; junction bases outside the gene matches: 8. The CDR3 length is 14 residues. This entry comes from a study of blood T cell repertoires in COVID-19. This TCR came from a man under 40 who had recovered from COVID-19. The chain uses TRBV19 and TRBJ1-6; 7 nucleotides align to TRBD1. Sequencing was performed on PBMCs or T cells enriched from blood (not recorded which). In DNA, the CDR3 is TGTGCCAGTCGGCGGGACAGCAGAAATTCACCCCTCCACTTT. This gives the protein CASRRDSRNSPLHF.